Shown below are 20 T cell receptor beta chains from a single sample sequenced in a study of blood T cell repertoires in COVID-19. Using immunoSEQ multiplex PCR, the repertoire was profiled, and TCRdb retains in-frame clones only, with some absent. Of 200,000 to 300,000 clones in the sample, about 89% were seen once. The sequencing input was PBMCs or T cells enriched from blood (not recorded which). Receptors originate from a woman between 18 and 30 years old who had recovered from COVID-19.

The rearrangement joins TRBV18 to TRBJ2-1; possibly TRBD2 for D (5 bases). The CDR3 contains 11 residues. The ends were cut back, 6 bases at V and 12 bases at J, with 12 bases in the middle. CDR1 KGHSH and CDR2 LQKENI come from the germline V gene. The CDR3 nucleotides read TGTGCCAGCTCCCCTCGGGGTGTGCAGTTCTTC. It specifies CASSPRGVQFF.

The chain uses TRBV11-3 and TRBJ1-2; D may be TRBD1 (5 bases). This CDR3 spans 14 amino acids. Germline-derived CDR1 and CDR2 are SGHNT and YENEEA. V was trimmed by 1 base and J by 2 bases, leaving 8 bases between them. CDR3 sequence (DNA): TGTGCCAGCAGCTTAGTCCCAGGGAACTATGGCTACACCTTC. It codes for CASSLVPGNYGYTF.

The chain joins TRBV30 to TRBJ2-3; TRBD2 agrees at 8 bases. J was trimmed by 0 bases and V by 0 bases; bases with no gene match: 8. This CDR3 contains 17 residues. CDR1 is GTSNPN, CDR2 SVGIG, per germline (reference sequence). The CDR3 DNA reads as TGTGCCTGGAGTGTGGGCGGGGGGCACGCTAGCACAGATACGCAGTATTTT. Translated: CAWSVGGGHASTDTQYF.

This rearrangement joins TRBV5-6 to TRBJ2-7; possibly TRBD1 for D (6 bases). The V gene lost 1 base and the J gene lost 0 bases, with 17 bases spanning the gap. Looked up from germline, CDR1 is SGHDT and CDR2 is YYEEEE. The CDR3 has 17 amino acids. The CDR3 DNA is TGTGCCAGCAGCTTGATCTCAGGGGACCACTTCTCCTACGAGCAGTACTTC. Translation gives CASSLISGDHFSYEQYF.

This chain links TRBV18 with TRBJ2-1; possibly TRBD2 for D (5 bases). Germline V gene lookup returns CDR1 KGHSH and CDR2 LQKENI. V lost 4 bases and J 1 base, leaving 20 bases between the germline ends. This CDR3 comprises 18 residues. The CDR3 DNA sequence: TGTGCCAGCTCACTTTTTCCCTTCGGGGTCGGGTCCTACAATGAGCAGTTCTTC. It translates to CASSLFPFGVGSYNEQFF.

The chain is built from TRBV19 and TRBJ1-2; D unclear. CDR3 length: 15 amino acids. The germline CDR1 and CDR2 sequences are LNHDA and SQIVND (reference sequence). V was pared by 1 base and J by 4 bases, with 13 bases between. Here the CDR3 DNA reads TGTGCCAGTAGTATAGGCAGCGGGGTTTCCTATGGCTACACCTTC. This sequence encodes CASSIGSGVSYGYTF. Full variable domain (missing parts from reference TRBV19 and TRBJ1-2): DGGITQSPKYLFRKEGQNVTLSCEQNLNHDAMYWYRQDPGQGLRLIYYSQIVNDFQKGDIAEGYSVSREKKESFPLTVTSAQKNPTAFYLCASSIGSGVSYGYTFGSGTRLTVV.

The chain joins TRBV5-8 to TRBJ2-7; 9 nucleotides agree with TRBD1. The CDR3 length is 15 residues. The germline V gene encodes CDR1 SGHTS and CDR2 YDEGEE. V shed 4 bases and J 3 bases; nucleotides not matched to a gene: 8. This CDR3 reads CASSASGQGHYEQYF. The DNA of the CDR3 is TGTGCCAGCAGCGCCTCGGGACAGGGACACTACGAGCAGTACTTC.

The genes are TRBV19 and TRBJ2-5; 9 bases line up with TRBD1. The CDR3 covers 15 residues. J lost 4 bases, V lost 5 bases, and 8 bases had no gene match. Germline V gives CDR1 LNHDA, CDR2 SQIVND (reference sequence). The CDR3 region has the DNA TGTGCCAGTAGTGCCGGGACAGGGCATATAGAGACCCAGTACTTC. Its protein is CASSAGTGHIETQYF. Looking up the rest from reference TRBV19 and TRBJ2-5 gives the full variable domain: DGGITQSPKYLFRKEGQNVTLSCEQNLNHDAMYWYRQDPGQGLRLIYYSQIVNDFQKGDIAEGYSVSREKKESFPLTVTSAQKNPTAFYLCASSAGTGHIETQYFGPGTRLLVL.

The chain is built from TRBV4-1 and TRBJ2-1; 8 positions agree with TRBD1. Trimming cost V 0 bases and J 3 bases; bases outside gene matches: 1. From germline, CDR1 is MGHRA and CDR2 YSYEKL. There are 15 residues in the CDR3. CDR3 DNA sequence: TGCGCCAGCAGCCAAGAGGGACAGGACTACAATGAGCAGTTCTTC. Translated, it gives CASSQEGQDYNEQFF.

The chain uses TRBV6-1 and TRBJ2-7; D possibly corresponds to TRBD2 (6 bases). The CDR3 is made up of 15 amino acids. Germline V CDR1 and CDR2: MNHNS, SASEGT. V lost 0 bases and J 3 bases, leaving 12 bases between the germline ends. The CDR3 loop reads CASSEAEGPIYEQYF. In DNA, the CDR3 is TGTGCCAGCAGTGAAGCGGAGGGACCGATCTACGAGCAGTACTTC.

The chain carries TRBV30 and TRBJ1-2; 9 bases fit TRBD1. The J segment lost 5 bases and the V segment lost 2 bases, leaving 3 bases of the junction unmatched. Germline V gene lookup returns CDR1 GTSNPN and CDR2 SVGIG (reference sequence). The CDR3 is 13 amino acids. CDR3 DNA sequence: TGTGCCTGGAGTTTAGACAGGGGGTATGGCTACACCTTC. This encodes CAWSLDRGYGYTF. Drawing the rest from reference TRBV30 and TRBJ1-2, the complete variable domain is SQTIHQWPATLVQPVGSPLSLECTVEGTSNPNLYWYRQAAGRGLQLLFYSVGIGQISSEVPQNLSASRPQDRQFILSSKKLLLSDSGFYLCAWSLDRGYGYTFGSGTRLTVV.

This clone was recorded once. The gene calls are TRBV28 and TRBJ1-1; perhaps TRBD1 as D (5 bases). Per germline, CDR1 MDHEN and CDR2 SYDVKM. Deletions cut 7 bases from V and 1 base from J, with 13 bases between. The CDR3 is made up of 14 amino acids. CDR3 amino acids: CASILRGGNTEAFF. CDR3 DNA: TGTGCCAGCATCCTCCGGGGGGGGAACACTGAAGCTTTCTTT. Full variable domain (rest looked up from reference TRBV28 and TRBJ1-1): DVKVTQSSRYLVKRTGEKVFLECVQDMDHENMFWYRQDPGLGLRLIYFSYDVKMKEKGDIPEGYSVSREKKERFSLILESASTNQTSMYLCASILRGGNTEAFFGQGTRLTVV.

J is TRBJ1-3 and V is TRBV28; 10 bases are shared with TRBD1. Germline CDR1 reads MDHEN; CDR2 reads SYDVKM. V shed 5 bases, J shed 3 bases, and the junction held 7 bases outside the gene matches. The CDR3 is 16 amino acids. This CDR3 reads CASSTTGTGVGNTIYF. The CDR3 DNA is TGTGCCAGCAGTACAACCGGGACAGGGGTTGGAAACACCATATATTTT.

The chain recombines TRBV19 with TRBJ2-7; possibly TRBD1 for D (6 bases). Trimming left V 5 bases short and J 5 bases short, with 25 bases between. The CDR3 is 17 residues long. Germline CDR1 LNHDA, CDR2 SQIVND (reference sequence). The CDR3 here is CASSHRPRVTGIHEQYF. CDR3 nucleotide sequence: TGTGCCAGTAGTCATCGTCCGAGGGTAACAGGGATCCACGAGCAGTACTTC.

The rearrangement links TRBV5-1 to TRBJ2-7, with a possible D match to TRBD2 (5 bases). Deletions cut 3 bases from V and 3 bases from J, with 19 bases between. The CDR3 contains 16 residues. Germline-derived CDR1 and CDR2 are SGHRS and YFSETQ. CDR3 region: CASSWVGGLSVYEQYF. The CDR3, as DNA: TGCGCCAGCAGCTGGGTGGGCGGGTTAAGTGTCTACGAGCAGTACTTC.

The CDR3 DNA follows: TGTGCCAGCAGTTTAGGGACAGTCGGGGTGGAGACCCAGTACTTC. It codes for CASSLGTVGVETQYF. The chain links TRBV6-5 to TRBJ2-5; TRBD1 matches 7 bases. V gave up 4 bases and J gave up 5 bases; unmatched junction bases: 10. Germline-derived CDR1 and CDR2 are MNHEY and SVGAGI. This CDR3 has 15 residues.

Only one count was recorded for this clone. The V gene is TRBV7-8, the J gene TRBJ2-5; 8 nucleotides align to TRBD1. Per germline, CDR1 SGHVS and CDR2 FQNEAQ. CDR3 size: 16 residues. With V trimmed by 1 base and J by 5 bases, 9 bases remained unmatched. CDR3 region: CASSLGSGGAVETQYF. The CDR3 DNA reads TGTGCCAGCAGCTTAGGGTCAGGGGGCGCGGTGGAGACCCAGTACTTC.

The rearrangement uses TRBV29-1 and TRBJ2-3; 7 bases map to TRBD1. Germline lookup yields CDR1 SQVTM and CDR2 ANQGSEA. The CDR3 sequence is 14 residues long. V lost 8 bases and J lost 3; bases outside the gene matches: 11. The CDR3, as DNA: TGCAGCCTCTTCGGGACAGACTTAACAGATACGCAGTATTTT. Protein sequence: CSLFGTDLTDTQYF.

The rearrangement links TRBV6-5 to TRBJ2-7; 7 nucleotides match TRBD1. The germline gives CDR1 MNHEY, CDR2 SVGAGI. The CDR3 consists of 12 residues. Losses at the gene ends were 8 bases for V and 4 bases for J; bases not matched to a gene: 5. For the CDR3, the DNA is TGTGCCAGCCAAAGGGGGCCGTACGAGCAGTACTTC. Translation gives CASQRGPYEQYF.

This rearrangement joins TRBV9 to TRBJ2-7, with 7 positions matching TRBD2. CDR3 length equals 15 residues. Germline V gives CDR1 SGDLS, CDR2 YYNGEE. V dropped 0 bases and J dropped 2; count of bases not matched to a gene: 5. This CDR3 reads CASSVALASPYEQYF. Here the CDR3 DNA reads TGTGCCAGCAGCGTAGCACTAGCGTCCCCCTACGAGCAGTACTTC.